Listed below are T cell receptor beta chains from one sample, sequenced in a study of beta chain features in type 1 diabetes. Clones were read by immunoSEQ multiplex PCR, and TCRdb kept only the in-frame ones, dropping some. Among 130,000 or so clones, roughly 10% were seen once, and the ten largest hold 0.75%. The sequenced material came from central memory CD4+ T cells from blood. These receptors all come from a man aged 30 to 45 with type 1 diabetes. The CDR3 runs from the conserved cysteine through the conserved F or W. Each record gives: V gene, CDR3 protein.

TRBV7-9,CASSLGQGGTDTQYF
TRBV10-3,CAISAVNEQFF
TRBV5-1,CASSLAGNTEAFF
TRBV2,CASSWANTDTQYF
TRBV18,CASSPGRQDYGYTF
TRBV5-1,CASSSTGNTEAFF
TRBV10-3,CAISGRTESYEQYF
TRBV25-1,CASSDKGLAGANVLTF
TRBV7-2,CASSLDRVQETQYF
TRBV9,CASSNPGQGATGELFF
TRBV5-1,CASSLGLAGRQETQYF
TRBV21-1,CASRGSPYNSPLHF
TRBV28,CASSSGQVNEAFF
TRBV12-5,CASGLGGQGRNEQFF
TRBV23-1,CASKSTYSNQPQHF
TRBV19,CASSIGTSGIGELFF
TRBV20-1,CSAPGLNEQFF
TRBV4-3,CASSPQGDSAYGYTF
TRBV28,CASMTGGSRPPLHF
TRBV29-1,CSSGGTTGEWAFF
TRBV6-1,CASSEAGSMGNEQFF
TRBV9,CASSDYRSGANVLTF
TRBV14,CASSPNAEAFF
TRBV6-1,CASSENPLLNTEAFF
TRBV29-1,CSVLLGGYEQFF
TRBV5-1,CASSAGTANTEAFF
TRBV7-2,CASSLTPWGQGEGYTF
TRBV28,CASRWSRTRRPNEKLFF
TRBV7-9,CASSFAQGSADTQYF
TRBV27,CASSLSTGIGSPLHF
TRBV30,CACKPGRPAFF
TRBV28,CASRPGSGPENQPQHF
TRBV6-1,CASSLIFTSTDTQYF
TRBV28,CASSSGQEINEQFF
TRBV9,CASSVGPGYEQYF
TRBV7-9,CASSYGQAATF
TRBV4-2,CASSQGLADPYEQYF
TRBV6-5,CASSTPRGAKNIQYF
TRBV6-5,CASRRLAAYGELFF
TRBV20-1,CSARLNTEAFF
TRBV6-6,CASSPGQGGAKNIQYF
TRBV6-5,CASSPSRQVPYEQYF
TRBV6-5,CASSYGGNMNTEAFF
TRBV6-6,CASDSGDSPLHF
TRBV7-6,CASRSRTDSGEQYF
TRBV5-1,CASSPQTGTGTQYF
TRBV10-3,CAISEGTSPNEQFF
TRBV6-6,CASSRSSRGYTF